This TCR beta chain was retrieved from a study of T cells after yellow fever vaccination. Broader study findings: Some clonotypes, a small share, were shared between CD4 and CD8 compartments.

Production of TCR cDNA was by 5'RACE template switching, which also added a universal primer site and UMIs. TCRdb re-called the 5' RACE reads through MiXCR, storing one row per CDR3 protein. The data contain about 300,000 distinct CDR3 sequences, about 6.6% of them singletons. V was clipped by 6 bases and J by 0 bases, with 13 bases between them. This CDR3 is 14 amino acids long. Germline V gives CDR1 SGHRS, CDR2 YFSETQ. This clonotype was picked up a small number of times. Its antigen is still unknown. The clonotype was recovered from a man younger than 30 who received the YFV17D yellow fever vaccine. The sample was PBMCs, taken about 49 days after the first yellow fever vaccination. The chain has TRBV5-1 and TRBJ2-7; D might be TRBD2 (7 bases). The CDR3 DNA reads TGCGCCAGCAAAAGGGGGGGGAGCTCCTACGAGCAGTACTTC. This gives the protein CASKRGGSSYEQYF.